This is a list of T cell receptor beta chains from one sample in a study of cytomegalovirus exposure and HLA in healthy donors. Profiling relied on immunoSEQ multiplex PCR, and the TCRdb table lists in-frame clones only, not all of them. The sample carries 150,000 to 190,000 clones, 70% to 90% recorded once. The sequencing sample was made of PBMCs. These receptors were obtained from a woman aged 18-29 years in good health and CMV-seronegative. Both conserved end residues are part of each CDR3. The D gene is left open where the match is weak. Clone size, where shown, is once, few, many, or a class for clones that have expanded.

>TRBD2|TRBJ2-7|TRBV29-1|-
CSVIDGGRGEQYF
TGCAGCGTTATTGATGGCGGGAGGGGCGAGCAGTACTTC
>TRBD2|TRBJ2-5|TRBV7-2|-
CASSSTSVGGETQYF
TGTGCCAGCAGCTCTACTAGCGTAGGCGGGGAGACCCAGTACTTC
>-|TRBJ2-3|TRBV15|-
CAIAMFTDTQYF
TGTGCCATCGCGATGTTCACAGATACGCAGTATTTT
>-|TRBJ1-4|TRBV7-9|-
CASSPEGVF
TGTGCCAGCAGCCCGGAGGGAGTTTTT
>-|TRBJ2-5|TRBV5-1|-
CASSSGQWGETQYF
TGCGCCAGCAGCTCTGGACAGTGGGGGGAGACCCAGTACTTC
>-|TRBJ1-6|TRBV4-3|-
CASSQERQRDSPLHF
TGCGCCAGCAGCCAAGAACGGCAGAGGGATTCACCCCTCCACTTT
>TRBD1|TRBJ2-7|TRBV28|-
CASSWGRGRNEQYF
TGTGCCAGCAGTTGGGGCAGGGGGCGGAACGAGCAGTACTTC
>-|TRBJ2-5|TRBV19|-
CASSIQTGGETQYF
TGTGCCAGTAGTATCCAGACAGGCGGAGAGACCCAGTACTTC
>-|TRBJ1-4|TRBV29-1|-
CSALEGGEKLFF
TGCAGCGCCCTCGAGGGGGGGGAAAAACTGTTTTTT
>-|TRBJ2-2|TRBV2|once
CASSASARNTGELFF
TGTGCCAGCAGTGCGTCGGCTAGAAACACTGGGGAGCTGTTTTTT
>TRBD1|TRBJ1-5|TRBV23-1|few
CASSQFSTDDGTGDQPQHF
TGCGCCAGCAGTCAATTTTCCACGGACGACGGGACAGGAGATCAGCCCCAGCATTTT
>-|TRBJ1-2|TRBV5-5|once
CASSLAAQGGYGYTF
TGTGCCAGCAGCTTGGCCGCGCAGGGTGGGTATGGCTACACCTTC
>-|TRBJ1-1|TRBV19|-
CASSEVNTEAFF
TGTGCCAGTAGCGAGGTTAACACTGAAGCTTTCTTT
>TRBD2|TRBJ2-6|TRBV9|-
CASSGASGYYGANVLTF
TGTGCCAGCAGCGGTGCTAGCGGTTACTATGGGGCCAACGTCCTGACTTTC
>TRBD1|TRBJ2-5|TRBV14|-
CASSPDRGLAETQYF
TGTGCCAGCAGCCCGGACAGGGGGCTAGCCGAGACCCAGTACTTC
>TRBD1|TRBJ2-6|TRBV7-9|once
CASSIGQGIAGANVLTF
TGTGCCAGCAGCATAGGACAGGGGATCGCTGGGGCCAACGTCCTGACTTTC
>TRBD1|TRBJ1-4|TRBV4-3|medium-sized
CASSQDPGTGGEKLFF
TGCGCCAGCAGCCAAGACCCCGGGACAGGGGGTGAAAAACTGTTTTTT
>-|TRBJ1-5|TRBV5-1|-
CASSPRGMGYQPQHF
TGCGCCAGCAGCCCTAGGGGGATGGGATATCAGCCCCAGCATTTT
>TRBD1|TRBJ2-7|TRBV7-9|-
CASSPGGERGRHEQYF
TGTGCCAGCAGCCCAGGGGGCGAGAGGGGAAGGCACGAGCAGTACTTC
>-|TRBJ1-6|TRBV4-2|-
CASSQERFFSGNSPLHF
TGTGCCAGCAGCCAAGAACGATTTTTTTCGGGTAATTCACCCCTCCACTTT
>-|TRBJ1-1|TRBV7-9|few
CASSPQTRRTEAFF
TGTGCCAGCAGTCCACAGACCCGTCGTACTGAAGCTTTCTTT
>TRBD2|TRBJ2-1|TRBV11-2|-
CASSSGLAVRSYNEQFF
TGTGCCAGCAGCTCCGGCCTAGCGGTCCGCTCCTACAATGAGCAGTTCTTC
>-|TRBJ1-2|TRBV4-3|-
CASSQGFMTGLNYGYTF
TGCGCCAGCAGCCAAGGATTTATGACAGGCCTAAACTATGGCTACACCTTC
>TRBD2|TRBJ2-3|TRBV10-3|-
CAISLSGREADTQYF
TGTGCCATCAGTCTTAGCGGGAGGGAGGCAGATACGCAGTATTTT
>TRBD1|TRBJ1-1|TRBV5-1|-
CASSPMPRGHTEAFF
TGCGCCAGCAGCCCTATGCCGAGGGGGCACACTGAAGCTTTCTTT
>TRBD1|TRBJ1-1|TRBV29-1|-
CSVATGVNTEAFF
TGCAGCGTCGCCACAGGGGTGAACACTGAAGCTTTCTTT